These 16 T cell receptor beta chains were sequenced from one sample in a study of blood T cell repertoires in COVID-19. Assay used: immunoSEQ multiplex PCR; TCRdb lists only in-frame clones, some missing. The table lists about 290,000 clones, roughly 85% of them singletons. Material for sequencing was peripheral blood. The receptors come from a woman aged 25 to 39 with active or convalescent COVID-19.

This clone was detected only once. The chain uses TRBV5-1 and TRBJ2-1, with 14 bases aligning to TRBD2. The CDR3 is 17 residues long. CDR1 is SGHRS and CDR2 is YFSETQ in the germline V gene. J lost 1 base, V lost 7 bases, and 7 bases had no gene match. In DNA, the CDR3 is TGCGCCAGCTCCGGACTAGCGGGGGGTTTATCCTACAATGAGCAGTTCTTC. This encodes CASSGLAGGLSYNEQFF.

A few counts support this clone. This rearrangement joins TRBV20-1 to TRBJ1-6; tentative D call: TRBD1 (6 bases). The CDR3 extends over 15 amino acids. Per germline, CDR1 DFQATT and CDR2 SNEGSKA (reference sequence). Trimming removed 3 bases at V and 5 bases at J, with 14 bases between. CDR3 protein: CSASPVQGHNSPLHF. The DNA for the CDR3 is TGCAGTGCTAGTCCCGTACAGGGACATAATTCACCCCTCCACTTT.

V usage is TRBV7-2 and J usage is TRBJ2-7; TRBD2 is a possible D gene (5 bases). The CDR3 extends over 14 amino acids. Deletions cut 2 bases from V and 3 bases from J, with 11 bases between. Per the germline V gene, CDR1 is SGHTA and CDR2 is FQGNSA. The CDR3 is CASSLQRYNYEQYF. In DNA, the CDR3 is TGTGCCAGCAGCTTACAGCGGTACAACTACGAGCAGTACTTC.

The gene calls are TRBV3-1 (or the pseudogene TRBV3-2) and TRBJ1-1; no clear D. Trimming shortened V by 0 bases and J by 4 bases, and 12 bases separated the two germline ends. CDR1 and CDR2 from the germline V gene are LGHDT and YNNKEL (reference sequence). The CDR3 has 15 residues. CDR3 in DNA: TGTGCCAGCAGCCAAGATTGGTCGGGATCCACTGAAGCTTTCTTT. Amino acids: CASSQDWSGSTEAFF.

The CDR3 DNA reads TGTGCCAGCAGCTTGGGCGAGGGGGGGCATGAGACCCAGTACTTC. Translating gives CASSLGEGGHETQYF. J is TRBJ2-5 and V is TRBV11-2, with D perhaps TRBD2 (7 bases). The V gene's germline CDR1 is SGHAT and CDR2 FQNNGV. The CDR3 sequence is 15 residues long. Trimming shortened V by 3 bases and J by 5 bases, and 16 bases separated the two germline ends.

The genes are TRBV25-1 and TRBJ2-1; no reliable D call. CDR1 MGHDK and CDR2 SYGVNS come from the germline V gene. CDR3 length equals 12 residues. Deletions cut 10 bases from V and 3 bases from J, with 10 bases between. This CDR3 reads CATRFGYNEQFF. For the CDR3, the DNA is TGTGCCACCAGGTTCGGCTACAATGAGCAGTTCTTC.

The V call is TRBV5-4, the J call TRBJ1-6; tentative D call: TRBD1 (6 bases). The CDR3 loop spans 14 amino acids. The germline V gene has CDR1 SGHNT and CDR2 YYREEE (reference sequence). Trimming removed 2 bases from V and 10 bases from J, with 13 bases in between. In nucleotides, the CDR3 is TGTGCCAGCAGCTTCCGGGACACTCGATCACCCCTCCACTTT. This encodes CASSFRDTRSPLHF.

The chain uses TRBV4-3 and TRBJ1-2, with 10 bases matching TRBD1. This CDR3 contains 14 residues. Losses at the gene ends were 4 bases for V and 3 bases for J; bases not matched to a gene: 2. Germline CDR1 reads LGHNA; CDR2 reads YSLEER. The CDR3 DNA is TGCGCCAGCAGCCCGGGGACAGGGGACTATGGCTACACCTTC. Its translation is CASSPGTGDYGYTF.

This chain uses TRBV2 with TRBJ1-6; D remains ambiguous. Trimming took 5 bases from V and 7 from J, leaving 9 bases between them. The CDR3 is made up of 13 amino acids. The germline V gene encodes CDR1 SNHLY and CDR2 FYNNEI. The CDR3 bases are TGTGCCAGCAGTCCCAGGAAAAATTCACCCCTCCACTTT. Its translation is CASSPRKNSPLHF. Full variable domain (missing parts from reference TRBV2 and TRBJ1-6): EPEVTQTPSHQVTQMGQEVILRCVPISNHLYFYWYRQILGQKVEFLVSFYNNEISEKSEIFDDQFSVERPDGSNFTLKIRSTKLEDSAMYFCASSPRKNSPLHFGNGTRLTVT.

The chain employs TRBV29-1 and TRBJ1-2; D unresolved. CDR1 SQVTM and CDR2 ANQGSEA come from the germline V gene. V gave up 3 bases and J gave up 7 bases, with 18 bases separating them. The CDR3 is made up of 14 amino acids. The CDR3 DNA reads TGCAGCGTTGACCCAAAGGCCCGGGTTGGTGGCTACACCTTC. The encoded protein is CSVDPKARVGGYTF.

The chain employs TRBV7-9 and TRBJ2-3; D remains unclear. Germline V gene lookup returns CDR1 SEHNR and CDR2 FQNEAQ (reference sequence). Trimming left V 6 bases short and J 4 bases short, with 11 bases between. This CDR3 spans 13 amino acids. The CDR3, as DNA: TGTGCCAGCAGTCCCCGATCGGCAGATACGCAGTATTTT. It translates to CASSPRSADTQYF. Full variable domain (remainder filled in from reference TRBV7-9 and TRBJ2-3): DTGVSQNPRHKITKRGQNVTFRCDPISEHNRLYWYRQTLGQGPEFLTYFQNEAQLEKSRLLSDRFSAERPKGSFSTLEIQRTEQGDSAMYLCASSPRSADTQYFGPGTRLTVL.

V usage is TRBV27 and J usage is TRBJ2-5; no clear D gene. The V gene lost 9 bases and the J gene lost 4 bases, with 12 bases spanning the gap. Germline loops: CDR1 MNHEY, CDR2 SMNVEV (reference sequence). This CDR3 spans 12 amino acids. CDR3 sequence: CASGPGRETQYF. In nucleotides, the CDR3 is TGTGCCAGTGGGCCTGGGCGAGAGACCCAGTACTTC.

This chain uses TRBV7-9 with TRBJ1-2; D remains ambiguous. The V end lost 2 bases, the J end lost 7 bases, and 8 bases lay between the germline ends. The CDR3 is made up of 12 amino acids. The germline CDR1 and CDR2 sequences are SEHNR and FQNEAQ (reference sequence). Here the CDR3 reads CASSLMSGGYTF. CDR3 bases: TGTGCCAGCAGCTTAATGAGTGGTGGCTACACCTTC. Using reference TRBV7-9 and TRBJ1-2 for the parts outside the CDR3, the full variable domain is DTGVSQNPRHKITKRGQNVTFRCDPISEHNRLYWYRQTLGQGPEFLTYFQNEAQLEKSRLLSDRFSAERPKGSFSTLEIQRTEQGDSAMYLCASSLMSGGYTFGSGTRLTVV.

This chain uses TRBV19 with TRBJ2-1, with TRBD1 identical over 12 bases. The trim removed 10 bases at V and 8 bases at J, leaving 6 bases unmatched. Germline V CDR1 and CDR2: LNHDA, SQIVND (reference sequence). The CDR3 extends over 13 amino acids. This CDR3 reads CATRDRGQDEQFF. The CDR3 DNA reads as TGTGCCACCCGGGACAGGGGGCAGGATGAGCAGTTCTTC.

The CDR3 DNA follows: TGTGCCAGCAGCTTACGGGTTGAGAACACTGAAGCTTTCTTT. This gives the protein CASSLRVENTEAFF. The chain joins TRBV7-9 to TRBJ1-1; D is unresolved. V dropped 2 bases and J dropped 1 base, with 8 bases sitting between them. Germline CDR1 reads SEHNR; CDR2 reads FQNEAQ (reference sequence). This CDR3 has 14 amino acids.

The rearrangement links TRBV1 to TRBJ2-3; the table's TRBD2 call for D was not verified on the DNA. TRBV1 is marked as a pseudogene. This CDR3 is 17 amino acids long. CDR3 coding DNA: TGCACCAGCAGCCAAGATCGTCTAGCGAGTAGCACAGATACGCAGTATTTT. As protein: CTSSQDRLASSTDTQYF.